The clone carrying this T cell receptor (beta chain) has more than one count but fewer than ten. Its antigen is undetermined. These data come from a study of cytomegalovirus exposure and HLA in healthy donors. In the PCR, 60 Vbeta and 13 Jbeta primers were used. TCRdb keeps only in-frame clones here, not all; method: immunoSEQ multiplex PCR. The sample shows some 110,000 clones, roughly 13% of them seen only once. Study-level results: There was a cluster of highly shared sequence variants that was likely a sequencing artifact.

The receptor was isolated from a man aged 40-55 years in good health and CMV-seropositive. The sample consisted of PBMCs.

CDR3 sequence: CASTPGQSTDTQYF. As DNA, the CDR3 is TGTGCCAGCACTCCGGGACAGAGCACAGATACGCAGTATTTT. The V gene is TRBV28, the J gene TRBJ2-3, with 7 nucleotides matching TRBD1. CDR3 length: 14 residues. V shed 7 bases, J shed 0 bases, and the junction held 4 bases outside the gene matches. Germline V lookup: CDR1 MDHEN, CDR2 SYDVKM.